This is a list of T cell receptor beta chains from one sample in a study of neurological immune-mediated disorders. TCRdb re-called the 5' RACE reads with MiXCR, one entry per CDR3 protein. The sample has about 53,000 distinct CDR3 sequences; roughly 8% are singletons. Sequences were obtained from PBMCs. These receptors were taken from a woman between 40 and 50 years old in good health. CDR3s include the opening cysteine and the closing phenylalanine or tryptophan. The order of the fields is V gene, J gene, clone size, D gene, CDR3 protein, CDR3 DNA. D genes are given only for firm matches. Rows may omit the clone size; those that give it use once, few, many or a size class.

TRBV4-1	TRBJ2-1	many	TRBD2	CASSHELASSYNEQFF	TGCGCCAGCAGCCATGAACTAGCGAGCTCCTACAATGAGCAGTTCTTC
TRBV5-1	TRBJ1-6	many	-	CASSLDRVGNSPLHF	TGCGCCAGCAGCTTGGACAGGGTTGGTAATTCACCCCTCCACTTT
TRBV29-1	TRBJ2-3	many	TRBD1	CSVALTGDTDTQYF	TGCAGCGTTGCCCTCACAGGGGACACAGATACGCAGTATTTT
TRBV7-8	TRBJ2-7	many	-	CATTWYPPGNEQYF	TGTGCCACTACATGGTACCCCCCTGGGAACGAGCAGTACTTC
TRBV4-1	TRBJ1-3	many	-	CASSQAVPGNTIYF	TGCGCCAGCAGCCAAGCGGTCCCTGGAAACACCATATATTTT
TRBV4-1	TRBJ1-2	many	-	CASSQPLGGYTF	TGCGCCAGCAGCCAGCCTCTAGGGGGGTACACCTTC
TRBV7-2	TRBJ1-5	many	-	CASSPDRFLQPQHF	TGTGCCAGCAGTCCCGACAGGTTCTTGCAGCCCCAGCATTTT
TRBV7-2	TRBJ2-5	many	-	CASSQGPEETQYF	TGTGCCAGCAGCCAAGGGCCCGAAGAGACCCAGTACTTC
TRBV12-3/TRBV12-4	TRBJ2-1	few	-	CASSLHRVAGRGYNEQFF	TGTGCCAGCAGTTTGCACAGGGTAGCGGGTCGAGGTTACAATGAGCAGTTCTTC
TRBV3-1	TRBJ1-3	-	-	CASSQPHGRTGNTIYF	TGTGCCAGCAGCCAACCCCACGGCAGGACCGGAAACACCATATATTTT
TRBV7-2	TRBJ2-7	many	TRBD1	CASSSRTGGEQYF	TGTGCCAGCAGCTCCCGGACAGGAGGCGAGCAGTACTTC
TRBV4-3	TRBJ1-1	many	-	CASSQDVRTEAFF	TGCGCCAGCAGCCAAGATGTGCGCACTGAAGCTTTCTTT
TRBV7-2	TRBJ1-6	many	-	CASSPRGGDNSPLHF	TGTGCCAGCAGCCCCCGTGGGGGAGATAATTCACCCCTCCACTTT
TRBV7-2	TRBJ2-3	many	TRBD1	CASSLRDREEYF	TGTGCCAGCAGCTTACGGGACAGGGAAGAATATTTT
TRBV12-3/TRBV12-4	TRBJ1-2	many	-	CASSGRYGYTF	TGTGCCAGCTCAGGCAGATATGGCTACACCTTC
TRBV29-1	TRBJ2-5	many	-	CSVIGQGRAGDQETQYF	TGCAGCGTTATCGGACAGGGCCGAGCGGGGGACCAAGAGACCCAGTACTTC
TRBV29-1	TRBJ1-1	many	-	CSIPWPGAEAFF	TGCAGCATTCCCTGGCCGGGAGCCGAAGCTTTCTTT
TRBV6-6	TRBJ2-6	many	TRBD1	CASSYFRQGAGGGANVLTF	TGTGCCAGCAGTTACTTCCGACAGGGGGCAGGAGGTGGGGCCAACGTCCTGACTTTC
TRBV6-2/TRBV6-3	TRBJ2-7	-	-	CASSLNRGAGEQYF	TGTGCCAGCAGTCTAAACCGCGGGGCGGGCGAGCAGTACTTC
TRBV7-2	TRBJ1-1	few	TRBD1	CASSAEQGRWTEAFF	TGTGCCAGCAGCGCAGAACAGGGGCGCTGGACTGAAGCTTTCTTT
TRBV4-1	TRBJ1-1	few	-	CASSGRFLTEAFF	TGCGCCAGCAGCGGCAGGTTCCTAACTGAAGCTTTCTTT
TRBV7-2	TRBJ1-2	many	-	CASSLGPGGGEWGYTF	TGTGCCAGCAGCTTAGGACCGGGAGGGGGAGAATGGGGCTACACCTTC
TRBV25-1	TRBJ2-4	many	-	CASSDANIQYF	TGTGCCAGCAGTGACGCAAACATTCAGTACTTC
TRBV27	TRBJ1-5	many	-	CASSSWGSDQPQHF	TGTGCCAGCAGTTCGTGGGGGTCTGATCAGCCCCAGCATTTT
TRBV6-4	TRBJ1-5	many	-	CATRGLFYGNQPQHF	TGTGCCACGCGGGGCCTCTTCTACGGGAATCAGCCCCAGCATTTT
TRBV6-1	TRBJ1-1	few	-	CASSERSPRTAEAFF	TGTGCCAGCAGTGAAAGATCGCCCCGGACAGCTGAAGCTTTCTTT
TRBV10-3	TRBJ2-7	many	-	CAISGGTSGPYEQYF	TGTGCCATCAGTGGCGGGACTTCGGGGCCCTACGAGCAGTACTTC
TRBV20-1	TRBJ1-2	-	TRBD1	CSAPTGYHGYTF	TGCAGTGCTCCGACAGGGTATCATGGCTACACCTTC
TRBV5-1	TRBJ2-1	many	-	CASSVGLLSGENEQFF	TGCGCCAGCAGCGTGGGGCTTCTCTCGGGGGAGAATGAGCAGTTCTTC
TRBV12-3/TRBV12-4	TRBJ1-5	many	-	CASSSRGSNQPQHF	TGTGCCAGCAGTAGTCGGGGGAGCAATCAGCCCCAGCATTTT
TRBV10-2	TRBJ2-5	many	-	CASWGGAETQYF	TGCGCCAGCTGGGGGGGCGCAGAGACCCAGTACTTC
TRBV7-7	TRBJ1-1	-	TRBD1	CASSASQGRGTEAFF	TGTGCTAGCAGCGCCTCACAGGGGAGGGGCACTGAAGCTTTCTTT
TRBV4-3	TRBJ2-7	many	-	CASSQYSGDRTYEQYF	TGCGCCAGCAGCCAATACAGCGGGGACAGAACCTACGAGCAGTACTTC
TRBV5-5	TRBJ2-1	many	TRBD2	CASTLRTSGISEQFF	TGTGCCAGCACCTTGAGGACTAGCGGGATATCGGAGCAGTTCTTC
TRBV5-8	TRBJ1-4	many	TRBD1	CASSAGTAINEKLFF	TGTGCCAGCAGCGCCGGGACAGCAATAAATGAAAAACTGTTTTTT
TRBV10-3	TRBJ1-1	-	-	CAISPGRENTEAFF	TGTGCCATCAGCCCGGGACGTGAAAACACTGAAGCTTTCTTT
TRBV4-2	TRBJ2-7	many	TRBD1	CASSQEDRGLDEQYF	TGTGCCAGCAGCCAAGAGGACAGGGGGTTAGACGAGCAGTACTTC
TRBV5-1	TRBJ2-3	many	-	CASSLQGLVSDTQYF	TGCGCCAGCAGCCTGCAGGGCCTCGTGTCAGATACGCAGTATTTT
TRBV29-1	TRBJ2-2	few	-	CSVSLIRSTGELFF	TGCAGCGTTTCACTGATACGGAGCACCGGGGAGCTGTTTTTT
TRBV20-1	TRBJ1-2	many	TRBD1	CSASPGQGSPAGYTF	TGCAGTGCGTCCCCGGGACAGGGGTCGCCTGCTGGCTACACCTTC
TRBV5-1	TRBJ2-7	many	TRBD2	CASSLVGTRTYEQYF	TGCGCCAGCAGCTTGGTTGGGACTAGGACCTACGAGCAGTACTTC
TRBV5-1	TRBJ1-4	few	-	CASSLGTGLSEKLFF	TGCGCCAGCAGCTTGGGAACCGGCTTAAGCGAAAAACTGTTTTTT
TRBV5-1	TRBJ2-1	many	TRBD2	CASSDFRSGLAAYNEQFF	TGCGCCAGCAGCGACTTCCGCTCCGGACTAGCAGCCTACAATGAGCAGTTCTTC
TRBV5-6	TRBJ1-1	many	-	CASSFPTVNTEAFF	TGTGCCAGCAGCTTTCCGACAGTGAACACTGAAGCTTTCTTT
TRBV5-1	TRBJ2-1	many	-	CASSLVPGSDEQFF	TGCGCCAGCAGCTTGGTACCGGGGTCCGATGAGCAGTTCTTC
TRBV9	TRBJ2-3	many	TRBD2	CASSVSGGSARDPYF	TGTGCCAGCAGCGTGAGCGGGGGGTCTGCCCGCGACCCGTATTTT
TRBV3-1	TRBJ2-2	many	-	CASSRDGEGPGELFF	TGTGCCAGCAGCCGGGACGGCGAAGGTCCCGGGGAGCTGTTTTTT
TRBV12-3/TRBV12-4	TRBJ2-4	-	-	CASSSLGRVSENIQYF	TGTGCCAGCAGTAGCCTCGGAAGGGTATCGGAAAACATTCAGTACTTC
TRBV20-1	TRBJ2-1	-	-	CSAAKGVDDQFF	TGCAGTGCCGCCAAGGGGGTGGATGATCAGTTCTTC
TRBV27	TRBJ2-3	many	TRBD2	CASSLLTSGRTDTQYF	TGTGCCAGCAGTTTACTCACTAGCGGGAGGACAGATACGCAGTATTTT
TRBV4-1	TRBJ1-3	few	-	CASSQMALSGNTIYF	TGCGCCAGCAGCCAAATGGCTCTCTCTGGAAACACCATATATTTT
TRBV28	TRBJ1-2	many	-	CASSFGQAYGYTF	TGTGCCAGCAGTTTTGGACAAGCCTATGGCTACACCTTC
TRBV7-7	TRBJ2-7	many	TRBD1	CASSPGQGLTYEQYF	TGTGCTAGCAGCCCGGGACAGGGTCTCACCTACGAGCAGTACTTC
TRBV18	TRBJ1-1	-	-	CASSPIFKEAFF	TGTGCCAGCTCACCAATCTTTAAGGAAGCTTTCTTT
TRBV20-1	TRBJ2-1	many	-	CSAMSGTHNEQFF	TGCAGTGCTATGTCGGGGACCCACAATGAGCAGTTCTTC
TRBV5-1	TRBJ2-1	many	TRBD2	CASSFGWSGRAGFGEQFF	TGCGCCAGCAGCTTCGGTTGGAGCGGGAGGGCCGGATTTGGGGAGCAGTTCTTC
TRBV20-1	TRBJ1-2	many	TRBD1	CSALWPGQGYGYTF	TGCAGTGCTCTGTGGCCGGGACAGGGCTATGGCTACACCTTC